Listed here are 27 T cell receptor beta chains from one sample, sequenced in a study of T cell repertoires in cytomegalovirus infection. No antigen is known for these receptors. TCRdb re-derived calls from the reads in MiXCR, one entry per CDR3 protein. The profile shows tens of thousands of distinct CDR3 sequences, under 55% of them singletons. The sample was CD8+ T cells from cultured PBMCs, taken from culture after CMV antigen stimulation. The receptors were sampled from a human donor in good health (CMV status not recorded). Some clones in this sample may be carry-over from other donors' samples.

This clonotype was detected only a few times. V is TRBV7-8 and J is TRBJ2-7; D is unclear. Germline loops: CDR1 SGHVS, CDR2 FQNEAQ. The V end lost 1 base, the J end lost 0 bases, and 10 bases lay between the germline ends. There are 15 residues in the CDR3. CDR3 in DNA: TGTGCCAGCAGCTTAGAAGCTGCTTCCTCCTACGAGCAGTACTTC. This sequence encodes CASSLEAASSYEQYF. Supplemented by reference TRBV7-8 and TRBJ2-7, the full variable domain reads GAGVSQSPRYKVAKRGQDVALRCDPISGHVSLFWYQQALGQGPEFLTYFQNEAQLDKSGLPSDRFFAERPEGSVSTLKIQRTQQEDSAVYLCASSLEAASSYEQYFGPGTRLTVT.

The V call is TRBV19, the J call TRBJ2-5, with D uncertain. The CDR3 contains 13 residues. Trimming took off 5 bases at V and 5 bases at J, with 12 bases between the two ends. Germline V gives CDR1 LNHDA, CDR2 SQIVND (reference sequence). The CDR3 nucleotides read TGTGCCAGTAGTGAGTGGAGCGTGGAGACCCAGTACTTC. Amino acids: CASSEWSVETQYF.

In this sample, this clonotype turned up a few times. The chain combines TRBV7-6 with TRBJ2-7, with 8 bases that match TRBD1. The germline gives CDR1 SGHVS, CDR2 FNYEAQ. V lost 5 bases, J lost 3 bases, and 3 bases stayed unmatched. CDR3 length: 13 amino acids. The CDR3 sequence: CASSRTGIYEQYF. The CDR3 bases are TGTGCCAGCAGCCGGACAGGGATCTACGAGCAGTACTTC. Full variable domain (missing parts from reference TRBV7-6 and TRBJ2-7): GAGVSQSPRYKVTKRGQDVALRCDPISGHVSLYWYRQALGQGPEFLTYFNYEAQQDKSGLPNDRFSAERPEGSISTLTIQRTEQRDSAMYRCASSRTGIYEQYFGPGTRLTVT.

The gene calls are TRBV27 and TRBJ2-5; no definite D call. CDR3 length: 13 amino acids. Germline-derived CDR1 and CDR2 are MNHEY and SMNVEV (reference sequence). V dropped 5 bases and J dropped 4 bases, with 11 bases sitting between them. The CDR3 reads CASSRPVGETQYF. CDR3 DNA: TGTGCCAGCAGTCGGCCCGTCGGAGAGACCCAGTACTTC.

This clonotype was counted many times. The chain links TRBV7-6 to TRBJ2-7, with D possibly TRBD2 on 6 matching bases. The CDR3 is 15 residues long. V gave up 1 base and J gave up 6 bases, with 16 bases separating them. Looked up from germline, CDR1 is SGHVS and CDR2 is FNYEAQ. This chain's CDR3 is CASSLGGLGMTEQYF. CDR3 in DNA: TGTGCCAGCAGCTTAGGGGGACTGGGAATGACCGAGCAGTACTTC.

The sample holds a few counts of this clonotype. The rearrangement uses TRBV7-2 and TRBJ2-7, with no clear D. Germline V gene sequence: CDR1 SGHTA, CDR2 FQGNSA. Trimming removed 4 bases at V and 6 bases at J, with 16 bases between. The CDR3 spans 14 residues. The CDR3 loop is CASSWYTPATEQYF. The CDR3 region has the DNA TGTGCCAGCAGCTGGTACACCCCTGCCACCGAGCAGTACTTC.

This clonotype was counted ten times or more. Here the CDR3 reads CASSLAGGDYEQYF. The CDR3 coding sequence is TGTGCCAGCAGCTTAGCCGGCGGGGACTACGAGCAGTACTTC. The V gene is TRBV7-2, the J gene TRBJ2-7, with D maybe TRBD2 (6 bases). From germline, CDR1 is SGHTA and CDR2 FQGNSA. The CDR3 consists of 14 residues. V lost 0 bases, J lost 3 bases, and 9 bases lay in between.

This chain connects TRBV5-1 to TRBJ1-6; 7 nucleotides match TRBD1. Germline CDR1 and CDR2: SGHRS and YFSETQ. J lost 5 bases, V lost 4 bases, and 3 bases had no gene match. The CDR3 is 14 residues long. CDR3 sequence: CASSRGQNNSPLHF. For the CDR3, the DNA is TGCGCCAGCAGCCGGGGACAGAATAATTCACCCCTCCACTTT.

CDR3 region: CASSLGDGGSRFSGANVLTF. The CDR3 nucleotides read TGTGCCAGCAGCCTGGGGGACGGAGGAAGCCGTTTCTCTGGGGCCAACGTCCTGACTTTC. This chain links TRBV5-5 with TRBJ2-6, with D perhaps given as TRBD1 or TRBD2 (5 bases each). The CDR3 contains 20 residues. Germline CDR1 SGHKS, CDR2 YYEKEE (reference sequence). With 4 bases removed from V and 0 bases from J, the gap between germline ends came to 23 bases.

This clonotype appeared a few times. The chain recombines TRBV7-2 with TRBJ2-6; 7 nucleotides line up with TRBD2. With 5 bases clipped from V and 3 bases from J, the junction kept 7 bases outside the gene matches. Germline assignment: CDR1 SGHTA and CDR2 FQGNSA. The CDR3 sequence is 16 residues long. The CDR3 sequence: CASSPGGLGGANVLTF. CDR3 DNA sequence: TGTGCCAGCAGCCCGGGGGGTTTGGGTGGGGCCAACGTCCTGACTTTC.

V gene TRBV19 combines with J gene TRBJ2-7, with TRBD1 identical over 7 bases. The trim removed 4 bases at V and 2 bases at J, leaving 5 bases unmatched. The CDR3 contains 14 residues. Per germline, CDR1 LNHDA and CDR2 SQIVND (reference sequence). CDR3 sequence (DNA): TGTGCCAGTAGTACCGACAGGGACGCCTACGAGCAGTACTTC. Amino acid sequence: CASSTDRDAYEQYF.

This clonotype was found a few times. A junction end diverges from the germline sequence, so it may reflect a read error. The chain couples TRBV7-8 to TRBJ1-5, with D unresolved. Germline V lookup: CDR1 SGHVS, CDR2 FQNEAQ. The CDR3 is 12 amino acids. CDR3 residues: CASSLGDQSQHF. Here the CDR3 DNA reads TGTGCCAGCAGCTTAGGGGATCAGTCCCAGCATTTT.

This clonotype has just a few counts. This chain uses TRBV19 with TRBJ1-1, with a tentative D call TRBD1 (5 bases). Germline CDR1 LNHDA, CDR2 SQIVND (reference sequence). Trimming took off 3 bases at V and 0 bases at J, with 5 bases between the two ends. The CDR3 has 13 amino acids. The CDR3 spells CASSMGLNTEAFF. The CDR3 DNA reads as TGTGCCAGTAGTATGGGGCTGAACACTGAAGCTTTCTTT.

This rearrangement joins TRBV19 to TRBJ1-5; a weak D match, TRBD1 (5 bases). CDR3 length: 14 residues. The V and J ends lost 3 bases and 3 bases respectively, with 9 bases between them. Germline V gene data show CDR1 as LNHDA and CDR2 as SQIVND (reference sequence). The CDR3 sequence is CASSIGGNNQPQHF. The CDR3 DNA is TGTGCCAGTAGTATTGGGGGGAACAATCAGCCCCAGCATTTT.

V is TRBV7-3 and J is TRBJ1-1; D may be TRBD1 (5 bases). CDR3 length: 14 amino acids. In germline, CDR1 is SGHTA, CDR2 FQGTGA. Trimming cost V 2 bases and J 4 bases, with 11 bases left between them. The CDR3 spells CASSLGGGSTEAFF. CDR3 DNA: TGTGCCAGCAGCTTAGGTGGGGGAAGCACTGAAGCTTTCTTT.

The chain links TRBV7-8 to TRBJ2-7; D uncertain. The V and J ends lost 5 bases and 0 bases respectively, with 14 bases between them. The CDR3 consists of 15 residues. CDR1 is SGHVS, CDR2 FQNEAQ, per germline. The CDR3 sequence is CASSIYTESSYEQYF. The CDR3 coding sequence is TGTGCCAGCAGCATTTACACGGAAAGCTCCTACGAGCAGTACTTC.

This clonotype was seen a few times. This chain joins TRBV28 and TRBJ1-4, with D tentatively TRBD1 (5 bases). Germline V gives CDR1 MDHEN, CDR2 SYDVKM. This CDR3 is built from 14 residues. V lost 5 bases, J lost 3 bases, and 10 bases lay in between. The CDR3 loop reads CASSPRVSNEKLFF. DNA of the CDR3: TGTGCCAGCAGTCCCAGGGTATCTAATGAAAAACTGTTTTTT.

V usage is TRBV10-3 and J usage is TRBJ2-7; D unresolved. The CDR3 has 14 amino acids. Looked up from germline, CDR1 is ENHRY and CDR2 is SYGVKD. V was shortened by 0 bases and J by 5 bases, with 11 bases between the two germline ends. The CDR3 reads CAISESGRVDEQYF. The CDR3 bases are TGTGCCATCAGTGAGTCGGGAAGGGTAGACGAGCAGTACTTC.

The V and J genes are TRBV11-2 and TRBJ1-1; the D is unclear. Trimming shortened V by 5 bases and J by 4 bases, and 11 bases separated the two germline ends. CDR3 size: 13 residues. Per germline, CDR1 SGHAT and CDR2 FQNNGV. CDR3 in DNA: TGTGCCAGCAGCGCAGGCCCGGGCACTGAAGCTTTCTTT. It encodes CASSAGPGTEAFF.

The rearrangement uses TRBV5-1 and TRBJ1-1; perhaps TRBD1 as D (5 bases). Trimming pared 2 bases from V and 1 base from J, leaving 15 bases between. The CDR3 is 16 residues long. Per the germline V gene, CDR1 is SGHRS and CDR2 is YFSETQ. Here the CDR3 reads CASSFERQPQNTEAFF. The CDR3 DNA sequence: TGCGCCAGCAGCTTCGAGAGACAGCCACAGAACACTGAAGCTTTCTTT. The full variable domain, completed using reference TRBV5-1 and TRBJ1-1, is KAGVTQTPRYLIKTRGQQVTLSCSPISGHRSVSWYQQTPGQGLQFLFEYFSETQRNKGNFPGRFSGRQFSNSRSEMNVSTLELGDSALYLCASSFERQPQNTEAFFGQGTRLTVV.

The V call is TRBV28, the J call TRBJ2-1; possibly TRBD1 for D (6 bases). Per the germline V gene, CDR1 is MDHEN and CDR2 is SYDVKM. Trimming took off 10 bases at V and 2 bases at J, with 15 bases between the two ends. The CDR3 is 14 residues long. CDR3 amino acids: CATWEQGTYNEQFF. CDR3 DNA: TGTGCCACCTGGGAACAGGGCACCTACAATGAGCAGTTCTTC.

The chain couples TRBV6-5 to TRBJ1-1; TRBD1 agrees at 7 bases. Per the germline V gene, CDR1 is MNHEY and CDR2 is SVGAGI. The length of the CDR3 is 16 residues. The V and J ends lost 3 bases and 4 bases, in that order; junction bases with no gene match: 11. CDR3 residues: CASSYTGDSYTTEAFF. CDR3 bases: TGTGCCAGCAGTTATACAGGGGATAGCTATACCACTGAAGCTTTCTTT.

This clonotype has only one observation. The rearrangement uses TRBV20-1 and TRBJ2-2, with D maybe TRBD1 (6 bases). The CDR3 extends over 16 amino acids. The V gene lost 3 bases and the J gene lost 3 bases, with 17 bases spanning the gap. In germline, CDR1 is DFQATT, CDR2 SNEGSKA (reference sequence). CDR3 region: CSASRGSQADTGELFF. The DNA for the CDR3 is TGCAGTGCTAGTAGGGGGAGCCAAGCAGACACCGGGGAGCTGTTTTTT.

V usage is TRBV6-5 and J usage is TRBJ2-1; D may be TRBD2 (6 bases). Trimming took off 5 bases at V and 8 bases at J, with 22 bases between the two ends. Germline V CDR1 and CDR2: MNHEY, SVGAGI. CDR3 length equals 16 residues. The DNA of the CDR3 is TGTGCCAGCAGTCCCTTTGGGAGGAGGGTGACACATGAGCAGTTCTTC. It yields the protein CASSPFGRRVTHEQFF.

As regards this clonotype: At one end, the junction sequence differs from germline, possibly due to a read error. This chain links TRBV19 with TRBJ1-3, with unresolved D. Germline values: CDR1 LNHDA, CDR2 SQIVND (reference sequence). The CDR3 sequence is 15 residues long. The CDR3 nucleotides are TGTGCCAGTAGTGACCGACGGTACTCTGGAAACATCATATATTTT. Protein: CASSDRRYSGNIIYF.

This clonotype was observed a few times. The chain employs TRBV12-3 or TRBV12-4 and TRBJ2-1; D perhaps matches TRBD2 (6 bases). This CDR3 region has 12 residues. Deletions cut 3 bases from V and 10 bases from J, with 10 bases between. The CDR3 DNA reads TGTGCCAGCAGTTTCCTGGAGGGGGAGCAGTTCTTC. Protein sequence: CASSFLEGEQFF.

The chain uses TRBV7-2 and TRBJ1-3, with D unclear. This CDR3 comprises 16 residues. The V and J ends lost 1 base and 3 bases respectively, with 13 bases between them. CDR1 is SGHTA, CDR2 FQGNSA, per germline. The CDR3 region has the DNA TGTGCCAGCAGCTTAGGGACCGTCCCTCGTGGAAACACCATATATTTT. Its protein product is CASSLGTVPRGNTIYF.